This paragraph covers one T cell receptor (beta chain) sequence. This entry belongs to a study of technical replicates of blood from a few donors. Germline loops: CDR1 SGHNT, CDR2 YENEEA. After removal of 6 bases from V and 5 bases from J, the junction contained 12 bases not matched to a gene. The CDR3 has 15 residues. The protocol was immunoSEQ multiplex PCR, while the TCRdb copy is restricted to in-frame clones and leaves out a portion. The sample includes under 90,000 clones, 90% to 95% of them seen just once. The chain employs TRBV11-3 and TRBJ2-7; 8 bases map to TRBD1. This TCR was recovered from a human donor in good health. The sequencing input was T cells isolated from PBMCs. The CDR3 coding sequence is TGTGCCAGCAGACCCGGACAGGGAGCCCTCGACGAGCAGTACTTC. Translation: CASRPGQGALDEQYF.